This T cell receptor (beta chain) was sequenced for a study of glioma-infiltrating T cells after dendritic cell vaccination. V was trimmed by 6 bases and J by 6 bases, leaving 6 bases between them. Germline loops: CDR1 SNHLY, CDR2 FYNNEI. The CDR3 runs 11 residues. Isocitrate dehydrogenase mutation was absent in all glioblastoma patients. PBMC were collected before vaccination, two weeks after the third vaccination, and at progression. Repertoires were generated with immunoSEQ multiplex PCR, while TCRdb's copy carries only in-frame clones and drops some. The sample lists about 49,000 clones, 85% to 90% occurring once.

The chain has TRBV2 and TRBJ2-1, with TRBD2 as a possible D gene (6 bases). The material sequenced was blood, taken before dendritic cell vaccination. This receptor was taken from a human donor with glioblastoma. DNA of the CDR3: TGTGCCAGCAGGGGGGGCAATGAGCAGTTCTTC. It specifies CASRGGNEQFF. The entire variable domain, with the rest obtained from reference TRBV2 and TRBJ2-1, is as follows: EPEVTQTPSHQVTQMGQEVILRCVPISNHLYFYWYRQILGQKVEFLVSFYNNEISEKSEIFDDQFSVERPDGSNFTLKIRSTKLEDSAMYFCASRGGNEQFFGPGTRLTVL.